This T cell receptor (beta chain) was captured in a study of blood T cells in healthy people across ages. Overall study results and limits: Naive and antigen-experienced cells were not separated, limiting conclusive comparison.

With a J-beta primer mix and a sample-barcoded 5' primer, a second PCR ran about 6 to 11 cycles. TCRdb processed the 5' RACE reads anew with MiXCR; each CDR3 protein has one entry. The table has around 1,500,000 distinct CDR3 sequences, roughly 27% seen once; the top ten hold approximately 7.7%. In the case of this clonotype: Its cognate antigen is unknown.

CDR3 length equals 15 residues. CDR1 and CDR2 (germline): SEHNR, FQNEAQ (reference sequence). V gene TRBV7-9 combines with J gene TRBJ2-5, with 11 nucleotides matching TRBD2. Matching the DNA end better, TRBJ2-7 makes the J call doubtful. This TCR came from a woman aged 30 to 39 in good health. Sequencing was carried out using blood. The CDR3 protein is CASSPLTSGIYEQYF. The CDR3 coding sequence is TGTGCCAGCAGCCCCTTGACTAGCGGGATATACGAGCAGTACTTC.